The source of this T cell receptor beta chain is a study of vaccination and CD4 T cells after COVID-19. This clonotype came up once. Its antigen is unknown. Germline lookup yields CDR1 MNHEY and CDR2 SVGAGI. J was trimmed by 2 bases and V by 4 bases; bases with no gene match: 9. This CDR3 has 16 residues. The Oncomine TCR Beta short-read assay sequenced DNA from cultured CD4+ T cells. From the PCR reads, TCRdb called clonotypes with MiXCR, one entry per CDR3 protein. The sample lists some 20,000 distinct CDR3 sequences, under 70% occurring once. General study points: A nonsignificant rise from approximately 21 to 38 was seen in the median number of SARS-CoV-2-reactive clonotypes. Early post-infection timepoints were missing, and relatively few convalescent patients were studied. Post-vaccination, and not before, a median roughly 90% of reactive clones appeared in convalescent patients.

The sample's treatment: roughly 11-day PBMC culture with coronavirus spike peptide pools or control peptides (ViraFEST assay). This TCR was recovered from a human donor who had recovered from COVID-19. Sequencing was done on a sample of CD4+ T cells from blood, cultured in vitro. V gene TRBV6-5 combines with J gene TRBJ2-3; TRBD2 agrees at 7 bases. The CDR3 DNA follows: TGTGCCAGCAGTTTACCCCGGGGGGTTCTCACAGATACGCAGTATTTT. Its translation: CASSLPRGVLTDTQYF.